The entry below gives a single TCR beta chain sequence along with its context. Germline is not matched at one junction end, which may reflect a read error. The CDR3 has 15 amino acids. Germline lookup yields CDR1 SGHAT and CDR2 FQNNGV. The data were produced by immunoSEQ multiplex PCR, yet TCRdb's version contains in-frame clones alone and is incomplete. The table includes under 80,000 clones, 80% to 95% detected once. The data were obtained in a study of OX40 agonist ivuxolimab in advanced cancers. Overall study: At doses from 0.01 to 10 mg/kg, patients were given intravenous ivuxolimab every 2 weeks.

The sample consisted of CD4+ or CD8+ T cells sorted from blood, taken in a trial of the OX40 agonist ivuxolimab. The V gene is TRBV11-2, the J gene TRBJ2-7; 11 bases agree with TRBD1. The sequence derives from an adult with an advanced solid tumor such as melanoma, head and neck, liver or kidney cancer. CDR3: CASSIEGQGGYEQYF. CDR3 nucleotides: TGTGCCAGCAGCATAGAGGGACAGGGGGGCTACGAGCAGTACTTC. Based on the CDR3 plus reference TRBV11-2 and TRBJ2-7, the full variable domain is EAGVAQSPRYKIIEKRQSVAFWCNPISGHATLYWYQQILGQGPKLLIQFQNNGVVDDSQLPKDRFSAERLKGVDSTLKIQPAKLEDSAVYLCASSIEGQGGYEQYFGPGTRLTVT.